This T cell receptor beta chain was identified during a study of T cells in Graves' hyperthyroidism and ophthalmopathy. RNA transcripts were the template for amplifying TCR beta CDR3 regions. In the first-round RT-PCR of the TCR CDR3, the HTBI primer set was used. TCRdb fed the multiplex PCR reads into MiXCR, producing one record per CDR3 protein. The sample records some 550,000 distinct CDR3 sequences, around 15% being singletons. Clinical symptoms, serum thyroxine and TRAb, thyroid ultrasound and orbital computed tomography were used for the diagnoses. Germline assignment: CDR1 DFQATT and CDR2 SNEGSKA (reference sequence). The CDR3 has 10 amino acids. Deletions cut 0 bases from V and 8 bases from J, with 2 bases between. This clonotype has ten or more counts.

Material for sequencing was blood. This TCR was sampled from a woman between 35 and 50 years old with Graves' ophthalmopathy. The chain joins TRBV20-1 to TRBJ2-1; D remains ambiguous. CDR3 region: CSARDHEQFF. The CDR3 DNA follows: TGCAGTGCTAGAGATCATGAGCAGTTCTTC.